The 21 T cell receptor beta chains presented below share a single source sample, sequenced in a study of identical twins. TCRdb itself ran the 5' RACE reads through MiXCR, one entry per CDR3 protein. This table has just over 450,000 distinct CDR3 sequences, 12% to 15% appearing once. These data are also associated with another study on yellow fever vaccine responses in identical twins.

The specimen sequenced was CD4+ T cells sorted from blood. Receptor source: a woman younger than 35 in good health.

This clonotype was picked up a small number of times. V gene TRBV5-1 combines with J gene TRBJ2-2, with 9 bases that match TRBD1. Germline V gene lookup returns CDR1 SGHRS and CDR2 YFSETQ. The CDR3 length is 16 residues. Trimming took 2 bases from V and 5 from J; bases not matched to a gene: 7. The CDR3 DNA follows: TGCGCCAGCAGCTTTGGGGGACAGGGTCAAACCGGGGAGCTGTTTTTT. It is translated as CASSFGGQGQTGELFF.

The chain carries TRBV29-1 and TRBJ2-7, with D tentatively TRBD2 (5 bases). Germline V lookup: CDR1 SQVTM, CDR2 ANQGSEA. The CDR3 is 12 residues long. The ends were cut back, 3 bases at V and 7 bases at J, with 13 bases in the middle. CDR3: CSVDAGLREQYF. The CDR3, as DNA: TGCAGCGTTGACGCGGGTCTACGGGAGCAGTACTTC.

The chain employs TRBV7-9 and TRBJ2-3; 10 positions match TRBD2. Germline CDR1 reads SEHNR; CDR2 reads FQNEAQ (reference sequence). V gave up 7 bases and J gave up 0 bases; unmatched junction bases: 7. CDR3 length equals 16 residues. CDR3 sequence (DNA): TGTGCCAGCACCAATCTAGCGGGGGAAAGCACAGATACGCAGTATTTT. Translation: CASTNLAGESTDTQYF.

The rearrangement uses TRBV9 and TRBJ1-5; 7 bases fit TRBD1. Losses at the gene ends were 4 bases for V and 5 bases for J; bases not matched to a gene: 6. Germline values: CDR1 SGDLS, CDR2 YYNGEE. The CDR3 extends over 14 amino acids. CDR3 nucleotides: TGTGCCAGCAGCTCACAGGGACAGTATCAGCCCCAGCATTTT. This translates into CASSSQGQYQPQHF.

This clonotype was counted a few times. The chain uses TRBV6-5 and TRBJ2-7, with a tentative D call TRBD1 (6 bases). Looked up from germline, CDR1 is MNHEY and CDR2 is SVGAGI. The CDR3 sequence is 14 residues long. V was pared by 2 bases and J by 3 bases, with 11 bases between. The CDR3 spells CASSYAQGSYEQYF. In DNA, the CDR3 is TGTGCCAGCAGTTACGCACAGGGAAGCTACGAGCAGTACTTC.

This clonotype was observed a few times. The chain carries TRBV7-9 and TRBJ2-3; the D gene is possibly TRBD1 (6 bases). Trimming shortened V by 3 bases and J by 0 bases, and 10 bases separated the two germline ends. In germline, CDR1 is SEHNR, CDR2 FQNEAQ (reference sequence). The CDR3 loop spans 15 amino acids. In DNA, the CDR3 is TGTGCCAGCAGCTTGGCGACAGGTAGCACAGATACGCAGTATTTT. Protein sequence: CASSLATGSTDTQYF.

V gene TRBV6-5 combines with J gene TRBJ1-1, with 9 bases fitting TRBD1. CDR1 and CDR2 (germline): MNHEY, SVGAGI. After removal of 0 bases from V and 3 bases from J, the junction contained 8 bases not matched to a gene. The CDR3 sequence is 17 residues long. CDR3 nucleotides: TGTGCCAGCAGTTACTCAACCTACAGGGGGCCTGACACTGAAGCTTTCTTT. This codes for CASSYSTYRGPDTEAFF.

This clonotype appeared a few times. CDR3: CAISDRVTTTEQYF. CDR3 in DNA: TGTGCCATCAGTGACCGGGTCACCACTACCGAGCAGTACTTC. The chain has TRBV10-3 and TRBJ2-7; D uncertain. The CDR3 spans 14 residues. V was clipped by 3 bases and J by 6 bases, with 15 bases between them. Germline V gives CDR1 ENHRY, CDR2 SYGVKD.

This clonotype was seen repeatedly, ten times or more. The chain couples TRBV2 to TRBJ2-1, with 9 bases matching TRBD2. Germline V gene data show CDR1 as SNHLY and CDR2 as FYNNEI. CDR3 length: 15 residues. J gave up 5 bases and V 1 base, and 3 bases lay outside the gene matches. CDR3 loop: CASSEVSGGHNEQFF. The CDR3 DNA is TGTGCCAGCAGTGAAGTTAGCGGGGGTCACAATGAGCAGTTCTTC.

This rearrangement joins TRBV7-2 to TRBJ1-2; tentatively, D is TRBD1 (5 bases). The V end was cut by 2 bases, the J end by 4 bases, with 14 bases between. The CDR3 runs to 15 residues. The germline V gene encodes CDR1 SGHTA and CDR2 FQGNSA. This CDR3 is CASSLYRSATYGYTF. In nucleotides, the CDR3 is TGTGCCAGCAGCTTATACAGGTCGGCGACCTATGGCTACACCTTC. Full variable domain (missing parts from reference TRBV7-2 and TRBJ1-2): GAGVSQSPSNKVTEKGKDVELRCDPISGHTALYWYRQSLGQGLEFLIYFQGNSAPDKSGLPSDRFSAERTGGSVSTLTIQRTQQEDSAVYLCASSLYRSATYGYTFGSGTRLTVV.

This clonotype was found a few times. The chain has TRBV5-1 and TRBJ2-3, with D tentatively TRBD1 (5 bases). Trimming shortened V by 2 bases and J by 2 bases, and 21 bases separated the two germline ends. Germline V gene lookup returns CDR1 SGHRS and CDR2 YFSETQ. The CDR3 has 18 amino acids. CDR3 sequence (DNA): TGCGCCAGCAGCTTCCCCCCCTCGCCACAGGTGGACACAGATACGCAGTATTTT. This codes for CASSFPPSPQVDTDTQYF.

This clonotype was detected only a few times. The chain is built from TRBV4-2 and TRBJ2-3; unclear D gene. Germline CDR1 reads LGHNA; CDR2 reads YNFKEQ. The CDR3 sequence is 17 residues long. The ends were cut back, 2 bases at V and 1 base at J, with 16 bases in the middle. The CDR3 nucleotides read TGTGCCAGCAGCCAAATATCCGCGCGCGTGGGCACAGATACGCAGTATTTT. This encodes CASSQISARVGTDTQYF.

The chain employs TRBV7-2 and TRBJ2-7; no firm D call. Per germline, CDR1 SGHTA and CDR2 FQGNSA. This CDR3 spans 12 amino acids. The germline V and J ends were trimmed by 0 bases and 7 bases, with 7 bases remaining between them. For the CDR3, the DNA is TGTGCCAGCAGCTTAGCGCATGGGGAGCAGTACTTC. Translated, it gives CASSLAHGEQYF.

The chain is built from TRBV28 and TRBJ2-3, with a tentative D call TRBD2 (7 bases). V lost 5 bases to trimming and J lost 3 bases, with 21 bases between them. CDR3 length: 17 amino acids. Germline V CDR1 and CDR2: MDHEN, SYDVKM. CDR3 residues: CASSPLGGGGRTDTQYF. The CDR3 DNA sequence: TGTGCCAGCAGTCCTCTAGGAGGGGGGGGCCGAACAGATACGCAGTATTTT.

Many counts were recorded for this clonotype. The chain combines TRBV4-3 with TRBJ2-1; 11 bases line up with TRBD2. This CDR3 is 14 amino acids long. V lost 3 bases, J lost 16 bases, and 11 bases stayed unmatched. The germline gives CDR1 LGHNA, CDR2 YSLEER. DNA of the CDR3: TGCGCCAGCAGCCAGGCCAGACTAGCGGGATTGGAATTCTTC. Amino acids: CASSQARLAGLEFF.

A few counts support this clonotype. The V and J genes are TRBV5-1 and TRBJ2-3; D unclear. V dropped 1 base and J dropped 6 bases, with 9 bases sitting between them. The CDR3 covers 13 residues. Germline V CDR1 and CDR2: SGHRS, YFSETQ. The CDR3 spells CASSLFRADTQYF. DNA of the CDR3: TGCGCCAGCAGCTTGTTTCGGGCGGATACGCAGTATTTT.

In its sample, this clonotype was seen a few times. The rearrangement links TRBV29-1 to TRBJ2-1; D is possibly TRBD1 (6 bases). This CDR3 is 13 amino acids long. V shed 4 bases and J shed 9 bases, with 16 bases lying between them. Germline values: CDR1 SQVTM, CDR2 ANQGSEA. The CDR3 region is CSVVSGVLSEQFF. As DNA, the CDR3 is TGCAGCGTTGTTTCAGGGGTACTGAGTGAGCAGTTCTTC.

This chain links TRBV9 with TRBJ2-1; either TRBD1 or TRBD2 may supply D (5 bases each). This CDR3 comprises 14 residues. V gave up 3 bases and J gave up 8 bases, with 15 bases separating them. The germline CDR1 and CDR2 sequences are SGDLS and YYNGEE. The CDR3: CASSGGVWTDEQFF. The CDR3 DNA follows: TGTGCCAGCAGCGGAGGGGTCTGGACGGATGAGCAGTTCTTC.

This clonotype has just a few counts. CDR3 coding DNA: TGTGCCAGCAGCTTAGGTTCGGCGGGAGGGCAAGAGACCCAGTACTTC. Amino acid sequence: CASSLGSAGGQETQYF. This chain connects TRBV7-2 to TRBJ2-5; 9 bases are a match to TRBD2. This CDR3 region has 16 residues. After removal of 1 base from V and 2 bases from J, the junction contained 5 bases not matched to a gene. CDR1 is SGHTA, CDR2 FQGNSA, per germline.

The V gene is TRBV20-1, the J gene TRBJ2-1, with 10 bases aligning to TRBD2. The CDR3 has 16 residues. V lost 1 base, J lost 6 bases, and 9 bases stayed unmatched. In germline, CDR1 is DFQATT, CDR2 SNEGSKA (reference sequence). The CDR3 sequence: CSARGTTSGSFNEQFF. The DNA of the CDR3 is TGCAGTGCTAGAGGAACGACTAGCGGGTCATTCAATGAGCAGTTCTTC.

The rearrangement uses TRBV12-3 or TRBV12-4 and TRBJ2-7, with D perhaps TRBD2 (5 bases). Trimming took off 3 bases at V and 6 bases at J, with 12 bases between the two ends. The CDR3 runs 13 residues. This CDR3 is CASSLRPLAEQYF. The CDR3 coding sequence is TGTGCCAGCAGTTTGCGACCGCTAGCCGAGCAGTACTTC.